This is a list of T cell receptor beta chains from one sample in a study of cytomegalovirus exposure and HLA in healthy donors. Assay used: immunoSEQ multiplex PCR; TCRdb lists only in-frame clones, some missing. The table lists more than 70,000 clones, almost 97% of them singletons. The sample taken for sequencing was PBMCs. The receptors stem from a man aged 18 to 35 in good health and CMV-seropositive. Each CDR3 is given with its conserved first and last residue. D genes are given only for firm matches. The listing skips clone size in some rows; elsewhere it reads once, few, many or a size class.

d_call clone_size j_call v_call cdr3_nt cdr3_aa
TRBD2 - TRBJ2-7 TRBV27 TGTGCCAGCAGTCGGCGGGAGACCTACGAGCAGTACTTC CASSRRETYEQYF
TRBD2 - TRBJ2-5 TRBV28 TGTGCCAGCAGTTTCCTTGTATTAGGGACTATCCAAGAGACCCAGTACTTC CASSFLVLGTIQETQYF
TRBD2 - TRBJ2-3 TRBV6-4 TGTGCCAGCAGTGTTAGCGGGAGCACAGATACGCAGTATTTT CASSVSGSTDTQYF
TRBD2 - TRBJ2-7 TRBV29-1 TGCAGCGTGGCGGGACTAGCTGAGAACGAGCAGTACTTC CSVAGLAENEQYF
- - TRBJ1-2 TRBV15 TGTGCCACCAGCAGAGGAGGGCTGGTCTATGGCTACACCTTC CATSRGGLVYGYTF
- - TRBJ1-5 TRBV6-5 TGTGCCAGCAGTCCCGAGTGGAGGGGCAATCAGCCCCAGCATTTT CASSPEWRGNQPQHF
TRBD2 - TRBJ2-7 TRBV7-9 TGTGCCAGCAGTCAGACTAGCGGGAGGGCCCTACCTTCCTACGAGCAGTACTTC CASSQTSGRALPSYEQYF
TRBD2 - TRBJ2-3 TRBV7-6 TGTGCCAGCAGCTTACCGGGACTATCCACAGATACGCAGTATTTT CASSLPGLSTDTQYF
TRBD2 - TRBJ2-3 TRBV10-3 TGTGCCATCAATGGACTAGCGGGATCTTTTGGGGCAGATACGCAGTATTTT CAINGLAGSFGADTQYF
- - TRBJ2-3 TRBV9 TGTGCCAGCAGCGTAGCTCACCCGCGGGATACGCAGTATTTT CASSVAHPRDTQYF
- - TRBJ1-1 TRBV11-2 TGTGCCAGCAGCTTAGCACTTAGGGGAAGGACAAAAGCTTTCTTT CASSLALRGRTKAFF
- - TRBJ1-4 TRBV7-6 TGTGCCAGCAGCCGGGGGACGGTGAATGAAAAACTGTTTTTT CASSRGTVNEKLFF
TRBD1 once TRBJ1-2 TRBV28 TGTGCCAGCAGCCGCCCCCGGGACAGGACTAACTATGGCTACACCTTC CASSRPRDRTNYGYTF
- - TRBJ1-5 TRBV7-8 TGTGCCAGCAGCCTAAGCCGAATCCTGAGCAATCAGCCCCAGCATTTT CASSLSRILSNQPQHF
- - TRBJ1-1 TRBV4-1 TGCGCCAGCAGCCAAGCAGGTACTGAAGCTTTCTTT CASSQAGTEAFF
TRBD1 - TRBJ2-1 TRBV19 TGTGCCAGTAGTATAAGACAGGGGGGATACAATGAGCAGTTCTTC CASSIRQGGYNEQFF
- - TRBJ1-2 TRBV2 TGTGCCAGCAGTGAAGCGCGGGGTCGGGGTATCGACTACACCTTC CASSEARGRGIDYTF
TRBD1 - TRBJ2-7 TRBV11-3 TGTGCCAGCAGCCGTGGGACAGGGAGCGTCGAGCAGTACTTC CASSRGTGSVEQYF
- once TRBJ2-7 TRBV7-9 TGTGCCAGCAGCTTAAGAGGGTCCGAGCAGTACTTC CASSLRGSEQYF
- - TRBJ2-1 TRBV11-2 TGTGCCAGCAGCCCCGACAGTGTTTTTTTTGGAAATGAGCAGTTCTTC CASSPDSVFFGNEQFF
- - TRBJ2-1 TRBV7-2 TGTGCCAGCAGCCTAGACTTGCACAATGAGCAGTTCTTC CASSLDLHNEQFF
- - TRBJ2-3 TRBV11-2 TGTGCCAGCAGCTTAGATACTTGGAGCGGGCGGCCAGATACGCAGTATTTT CASSLDTWSGRPDTQYF
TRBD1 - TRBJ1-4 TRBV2 TGTGCCAGCAGCAGGACAGGGGAGGAAAAACTGTTTTTT CASSRTGEEKLFF
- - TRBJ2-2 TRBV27 TGTGCCAGCAGCCCCAAGTGGGGGGCCGGGGAGCTGTTTTTT CASSPKWGAGELFF
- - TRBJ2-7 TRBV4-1 TGCGCCAGCAGCCAAGAAGATAGCAAATCCTACGAGCAGTACTTC CASSQEDSKSYEQYF
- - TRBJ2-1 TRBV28 TGTGCCAGCATGGACAGCAACAATGAGCAGTTCTTC CASMDSNNEQFF
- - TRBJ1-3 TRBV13 TGTGCCAGCAGCGAAGGGGGACGGGACGCCATATATTTT CASSEGGRDAIYF
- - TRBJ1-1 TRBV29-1 TGCAGCGTGAGGGGGGGGGCCCCGAACACTGAAGCTTTCTTT CSVRGGAPNTEAFF
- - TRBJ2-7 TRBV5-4 TGTGCCAGCAGCTCCGGGGACTACGAGCAGTACTTC CASSSGDYEQYF
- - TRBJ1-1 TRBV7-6 TGTGCCAGCAGCTTAGCGGCAGGGGCTGAGGGAGCTTTCTTT CASSLAAGAEGAFF
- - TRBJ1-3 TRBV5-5 TGTGCCAGCAGCAGAGGGACTCTCGGAAACACCATATATTTT CASSRGTLGNTIYF
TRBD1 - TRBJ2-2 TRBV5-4 TGTGCCAGCAGCCTAGGGGGCGCCGGGGAGCTGTTTTTT CASSLGGAGELFF
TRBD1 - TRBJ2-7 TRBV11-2 TGTGCCAGCAGCTTAGTCTCCGGGGGGACAGGGGGCGTACTAAAGCAGTACTTC CASSLVSGGTGGVLKQYF
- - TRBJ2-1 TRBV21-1 TGTGCCAGCAGCACGCGCAATGAGCAGTTCTTC CASSTRNEQFF
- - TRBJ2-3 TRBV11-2 TGTGCCAGCAGCTACCCAGTAGGAGGGGTGGGGGGTACGCAGTATTTT CASSYPVGGVGGTQYF
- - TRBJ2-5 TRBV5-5 TGTGCCAGCAGCCTTTTTGTCGAGACCCAGTACTTC CASSLFVETQYF
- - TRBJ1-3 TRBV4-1 TGCGCCAGCAGTGCTACAGGTTTAGTGGGGAACACCATATATTTT CASSATGLVGNTIYF
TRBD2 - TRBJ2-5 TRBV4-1 TGCGCCAGCAGCCAAAGACCTAGCGGTGAAGAGACCCAGTACTTC CASSQRPSGEETQYF
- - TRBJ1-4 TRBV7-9 TGTGCCAGCAGCTTAACCGACATCTCAAGTGAAAAACTGTTTTTT CASSLTDISSEKLFF
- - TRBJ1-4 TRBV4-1 TGCGCCAGCAGCCAAGATCGGGGGGCGGTACATGAAAAACTGTTTTTT CASSQDRGAVHEKLFF
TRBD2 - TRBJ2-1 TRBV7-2 TGTGCCAGCAGCTTAGGGCTAGCGGGAGACGAGCAGTTCTTC CASSLGLAGDEQFF
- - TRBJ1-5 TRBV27 TGTGCCAGCAGTTTAACAGGCCCGCATCAGCCCCAGCATTTT CASSLTGPHQPQHF
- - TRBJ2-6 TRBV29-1 TGCAGCGTTGAAGGTGGGGCTACTGGGGCCAACGTCCTGACTTTC CSVEGGATGANVLTF